Each of the 27 T cell receptor beta chains below was sequenced from the same sample in a study of T cells after yellow fever vaccination. TCRdb redid the calling of the 5' RACE reads with MiXCR, one entry per CDR3 protein. There are 620,000 or so distinct CDR3 sequences in the sample; roughly 12% occur only once, and under 15% lies in the top ten. The specimen comprised PBMCs, sampled on the day of the yellow fever booster vaccination. Receptor source: a man aged 30 to 39 who received the YFV17D yellow fever vaccine.

In this sample, this clonotype turned up a few times. The chain joins TRBV14 to TRBJ2-7; possible D gene TRBD1, 5 bases. Trimming took 3 bases from V and 7 from J, leaving 13 bases between them. This CDR3 has 13 amino acids. CDR1 is SGHDN, CDR2 FVKESK, per germline. CDR3 nucleotide sequence: TGTGCCAGCAGCCAGGTCAGGGCGAGGGAGCAGTACTTC. Protein sequence: CASSQVRAREQYF.

This clonotype was detected only a few times. The chain uses TRBV6-2 or TRBV6-3 and TRBJ2-7, with D possibly being TRBD1 (6 bases). V lost 7 bases, J lost 0 bases, and 13 bases lay in between. Germline values: CDR1 MNHEY, CDR2 SVGEGT. The CDR3 contains 14 residues. CDR3 nucleotides: TGTGCCAGCACCACCTCGACAGGCTCCTACGAGCAGTACTTC. The encoded protein is CASTTSTGSYEQYF.

This clonotype showed up just a few times. The chain links TRBV4-1 to TRBJ2-5, with a tentative D call TRBD2 (6 bases). Deletions cut 4 bases from V and 5 bases from J, with 17 bases between. The CDR3 is 15 residues long. CDR1 and CDR2 from the germline V gene are MGHRA and YSYEKL. The CDR3 sequence is CASSPVLVGGETQYF. CDR3 DNA: TGCGCCAGCAGCCCTGTGTTGGTCGGAGGGGAGACCCAGTACTTC.

The chain is built from TRBV13 and TRBJ2-7; possibly TRBD2 for D (6 bases). The CDR3 contains 15 residues. The V gene's germline CDR1 is PRHDT and CDR2 FYEKMQ (reference sequence). V was cut by 5 bases and J by 7 bases, with 21 bases left in between. CDR3 protein: CASSGRDFLEWEQYF. The DNA of the CDR3 is TGTGCCAGCAGCGGACGGGACTTTTTGGAATGGGAGCAGTACTTC.

CDR3 residues: CASSSRVNTEAFF. As DNA, the CDR3 is TGTGCCAGCAGTTCCAGGGTTAACACTGAAGCTTTCTTT. The chain combines TRBV12-3 or TRBV12-4 with TRBJ1-1, with D possibly being TRBD1 (5 bases). The germline V and J ends were trimmed by 4 bases and 2 bases, with 8 bases remaining between them. The CDR3 is made up of 13 amino acids.

This clonotype was seen just once. The chain uses TRBV7-8 and TRBJ2-7; TRBD1 aligns across 8 bases. CDR3 length: 13 residues. With V trimmed by 4 bases and J by 5 bases, 4 bases remained unmatched. The germline CDR1 and CDR2 sequences are SGHVS and FQNEAQ. CDR3 coding DNA: TGTGCCAGCAGCTGGTCGACAGGGGACGAGCAGTACTTC. Its protein product is CASSWSTGDEQYF.

This clonotype was seen more than once but under ten times. The gene calls are TRBV29-1 and TRBJ2-7; D remains ambiguous. CDR3 length: 12 amino acids. The V end lost 3 bases, the J end lost 1 base, and 7 bases lay between the germline ends. Looked up from germline, CDR1 is SQVTM and CDR2 is ANQGSEA. The CDR3 DNA sequence: TGCAGCGTTGAGGCCGGATCCTACGAGCAGTACTTC. Translated, it gives CSVEAGSYEQYF.

The table lists this clonotype with many counts. The rearrangement joins TRBV5-1 to TRBJ2-5; the match to TRBD1 covers 10 bases. The J segment lost 5 bases and the V segment lost 3 bases, leaving 7 bases of the junction unmatched. CDR3 length equals 15 residues. CDR1 and CDR2 (germline): SGHRS, YFSETQ. In DNA, the CDR3 is TGCGCCAGCAGCTCTTCCGGGACAGGGGACGAGACCCAGTACTTC. Translating gives CASSSSGTGDETQYF.

The V call is TRBV6-2 or TRBV6-3, the J call TRBJ2-1, with 8 bases fitting TRBD2. CDR1 MNHEY and CDR2 SVGEGT come from the germline V gene. V dropped 7 bases and J dropped 3; count of bases not matched to a gene: 17. The CDR3 totals 18 residues. The CDR3, as DNA: TGTGCCAGCACCCTCATAGGAGCCGGGACTAGTGGCTACAATGAGCAGTTCTTC. Translated, it gives CASTLIGAGTSGYNEQFF.

The V gene is TRBV7-8, the J gene TRBJ2-1; D is ambiguous. CDR1 SGHVS and CDR2 FQNEAQ come from the germline V gene. This CDR3 is 12 amino acids long. Trimming shortened V by 7 bases and J by 10 bases, and 14 bases separated the two germline ends. CDR3 sequence: CASTPRQPEQFF. The CDR3 DNA reads as TGTGCCAGCACCCCGAGGCAGCCGGAGCAGTTCTTC. Together with reference TRBV7-8 and TRBJ2-1, the CDR3 gives the full variable domain: GAGVSQSPRYKVAKRGQDVALRCDPISGHVSLFWYQQALGQGPEFLTYFQNEAQLDKSGLPSDRFFAERPEGSVSTLKIQRTQQEDSAVYLCASTPRQPEQFFGPGTRLTVL.

V is TRBV12-3 or TRBV12-4 and J is TRBJ2-7; D not certain. V was pared by 6 bases and J by 6 bases, with 15 bases between. CDR3 length equals 13 residues. CDR3 sequence: CASSSLGPGEQYF. In nucleotides, the CDR3 is TGTGCCAGCAGCTCGCTGGGCCCCGGCGAGCAGTACTTC.

This clonotype occurred a few times. The V and J genes are TRBV6-2 or TRBV6-3 and TRBJ2-7; TRBD1 might be the D (5 bases). Germline CDR1 reads MNHEY; CDR2 reads SVGEGT. This CDR3 region has 14 residues. V shed 2 bases and J shed 0 bases, with 8 bases lying between them. The CDR3 loop is CASSYAQDSYEQYF. For the CDR3, the DNA is TGTGCCAGCAGTTACGCACAGGACTCCTACGAGCAGTACTTC.

The rearrangement joins TRBV5-1 to TRBJ1-5; no clear D gene. Germline V gene data show CDR1 as SGHRS and CDR2 as YFSETQ. The V end was cut by 4 bases, the J end by 3 bases, with 8 bases between. The CDR3 covers 13 residues. The CDR3 loop is CASSPMPNQPQHF. The CDR3 region has the DNA TGCGCCAGCAGCCCGATGCCCAATCAGCCCCAGCATTTT.

V gene TRBV10-3 combines with J gene TRBJ2-5, with D tentatively TRBD1 (6 bases). The V end was cut by 6 bases, the J end by 4 bases, with 15 bases between. The germline V gene encodes CDR1 ENHRY and CDR2 SYGVKD. The CDR3 runs to 14 residues. CDR3 residues: CAISNDRSGETQYF. The CDR3 DNA is TGTGCCATCAGCAACGACAGGTCTGGAGAGACCCAGTACTTC.

The gene calls are TRBV5-1 and TRBJ2-1, with TRBD1 matching over 8 bases. CDR1 SGHRS and CDR2 YFSETQ come from the germline V gene. V lost 3 bases and J lost 7; bases outside the gene matches: 6. The CDR3 loop spans 14 amino acids. CDR3: CASSWPDRVNEQFF. CDR3 coding DNA: TGCGCCAGCAGCTGGCCGGACAGGGTTAATGAGCAGTTCTTC.

The chain couples TRBV20-1 to TRBJ2-1, with D perhaps matching TRBD1 or TRBD2 (5 bases each). This CDR3 region has 15 residues. V dropped 4 bases and J dropped 0 bases, with 13 bases sitting between them. Per germline, CDR1 DFQATT and CDR2 SNEGSKA (reference sequence). CDR3 coding DNA: TGCAGTGCTAATAGGGGAGTAGCCTCCTACAATGAGCAGTTCTTC. It codes for CSANRGVASYNEQFF.

J is TRBJ1-2 and V is TRBV7-9; a possible D gene is TRBD1 (5 bases). CDR3 length: 13 residues. Germline V gene data show CDR1 as SEHNR and CDR2 as FQNEAQ (reference sequence). Trimming pared 1 base from V and 3 bases from J, leaving 6 bases between. This CDR3 reads CASSLGTHYGYTF. The CDR3, as DNA: TGTGCCAGCAGCTTAGGGACACACTATGGCTACACCTTC. The full variable domain, in which reference TRBV7-9 and TRBJ1-2 provide the parts outside the CDR3, is DTGVSQNPRHKITKRGQNVTFRCDPISEHNRLYWYRQTLGQGPEFLTYFQNEAQLEKSRLLSDRFSAERPKGSFSTLEIQRTEQGDSAMYLCASSLGTHYGYTFGSGTRLTVV.

This clonotype was counted between two and nine times. This chain uses TRBV11-2 with TRBJ2-3; maybe TRBD2 (6 bases). The CDR3 is 16 residues long. The germline V and J ends were trimmed by 3 bases and 8 bases, with 21 bases remaining between them. CDR1 is SGHAT and CDR2 is FQNNGV in the germline V gene. DNA of the CDR3: TGTGCCAGCAGCTTTAGCGTAACCGGGGGACGGTCTACGCAGTATTTT. Translating gives CASSFSVTGGRSTQYF.

The chain employs TRBV20-1 and TRBJ2-1, with 10 nucleotides matching TRBD2. This CDR3 has 11 residues. Germline CDR1 reads DFQATT; CDR2 reads SNEGSKA (reference sequence). With V trimmed by 5 bases and J by 13 bases, 5 bases remained unmatched. CDR3 residues: CSALRTSGQFF. Written as DNA, the CDR3 is TGCAGTGCTTTACGGACTAGCGGCCAGTTCTTC.

In this sample, this clonotype turned up once. The gene calls are TRBV11-2 and TRBJ2-2; D gene unclear. Trimming stripped 4 bases from V and 0 bases from J, with 9 bases between. The CDR3 covers 15 residues. Germline CDR1 is SGHAT and CDR2 is FQNNGV. This CDR3 is CASSWVAANTGELFF. The CDR3 nucleotides are TGTGCCAGCAGCTGGGTCGCCGCGAACACCGGGGAGCTGTTTTTT.

The V and J genes are TRBV5-1 and TRBJ2-1; D not certain. Germline CDR1 and CDR2: SGHRS and YFSETQ. V lost 2 bases and J lost 9, with 9 bases in between. This CDR3 has 12 residues. CDR3 region: CASSFVDGEQFF. Here the CDR3 DNA reads TGCGCCAGCAGCTTCGTGGATGGTGAGCAGTTCTTC.

Many counts were recorded for this clonotype. This chain connects TRBV12-3 or TRBV12-4 to TRBJ2-1; D is unclear. CDR3 length: 11 amino acids. Trimming removed 7 bases from V and 9 bases from J, with 10 bases in between. CDR3 in amino acids: CASTRRSEQFF. The CDR3 DNA follows: TGTGCCAGCACCAGGCGGAGTGAGCAGTTCTTC.

The J gene is TRBJ2-1, the V gene TRBV29-1, with no clear D. Germline V lookup: CDR1 SQVTM, CDR2 ANQGSEA. This CDR3 has 11 amino acids. The V end was cut by 6 bases, the J end by 6 bases, with 9 bases between. The CDR3 spells CSVFGRNEQFF. In nucleotides, the CDR3 is TGCAGCGTGTTCGGGCGCAATGAGCAGTTCTTC.

The chain recombines TRBV6-1 with TRBJ1-1; D is perhaps TRBD1 (5 bases). The CDR3 is 14 amino acids. Trimming took 5 bases from V and 6 from J, leaving 16 bases between them. Germline-derived CDR1 and CDR2 are MNHNS and SASEGT. CDR3 nucleotides: TGTGCCAGCAGTCCTAACGGAGGGGCCGCTGAAGCTTTCTTT. Amino acid sequence: CASSPNGGAAEAFF.

This clonotype was seen more than once but under ten times. The chain couples TRBV7-2 to TRBJ2-7; 8 nucleotides agree with TRBD1. This CDR3 is built from 16 residues. Germline V gene data show CDR1 as SGHTA and CDR2 as FQGNSA. The junction had 15 bases not matched to a gene; V was cut back by 5 bases and J by 6 bases. The CDR3 region is CASSGGFMRQGSEQYF. CDR3 nucleotide sequence: TGTGCCAGCAGCGGGGGTTTCATGAGACAGGGGTCCGAGCAGTACTTC.

This clonotype appeared many times. The chain has TRBV5-6 and TRBJ1-6; a possible D gene is TRBD1 (5 bases). The V gene lost 1 base and the J gene lost 7 bases, with 24 bases spanning the gap. CDR1 and CDR2 (germline): SGHDT, YYEEEE. CDR3 length: 19 residues. CDR3 protein: CASSLTKGRSSFSNSPLHF. The CDR3 DNA follows: TGTGCCAGCAGCTTGACCAAGGGACGGTCTTCTTTTTCCAATTCACCCCTCCACTTT.

This chain's CDR3 is CASRHRTGSDTGELFF. The CDR3 nucleotides read TGTGCCAGCAGACATCGGACAGGGTCGGACACCGGGGAGCTGTTTTTT. The chain combines TRBV5-6 with TRBJ2-2, with 8 positions matching TRBD1. Germline lookup yields CDR1 SGHDT and CDR2 YYEEEE. CDR3 length equals 16 residues. Trimming at V came to 5 bases and at J to 3 bases, leaving 9 bases not matched to a gene.